This T cell receptor (beta chain) was observed in a study of OX40 agonist ivuxolimab in advanced cancers. The germline V gene encodes CDR1 MDHEN and CDR2 SYDVKM. CDR3 size: 15 residues. J was trimmed by 4 bases and V by 4 bases; bases with no gene match: 7. Repertoires were generated with immunoSEQ multiplex PCR, while TCRdb's copy carries only in-frame clones and drops some. Of about 120,000 clones in the sample, around 87% are singletons; the top ten hold around 0.55%. The receptor was derived from an adult with an advanced solid tumor such as melanoma, head and neck, liver or kidney cancer. This chain uses TRBV28 with TRBJ2-5, with TRBD1 matching 9 bases. The material sequenced was CD4+ or CD8+ T cells sorted from blood, taken in a trial of the OX40 agonist ivuxolimab. The chain's CDR3 is CASSYPGQGGETQYF. The CDR3 nucleotides read TGTGCCAGCAGTTATCCGGGACAGGGAGGAGAGACCCAGTACTTC.